A single sample gave rise to the 18 T cell receptor beta chains below, sequenced in a study of blood T cell repertoires in COVID-19 (dated by TCRdb to the early 2020s). Libraries were prepared through the immunoSEQ multiplex PCR assay. In TCRdb, the immuneACCESS table is reduced to in-frame sequences with V and J assigned. These tables do not hold every clone; where another copy was compared, an unresolved V gene accounts for under half, and the others remain unexplained. Across this sample there are tens of thousands of clones, with roughly 88% seen only once. Approximately 45% of the sample is taken by the ten largest. The sample consisted of peripheral blood. These receptor sequences come from a human donor in a cohort sampled during active COVID-19.

The chain combines TRBV28 with TRBJ1-1, with no clear D. V lost 5 bases, J lost 8 bases, and 15 bases lay in between. The CDR3 is 13 residues long. Germline V lookup: CDR1 MDHEN, CDR2 SYDVKM. As DNA, the CDR3 is TGTGCCAGCAGTCCCCGCGGGTTTATGGAAGCTTTCTTT. Translating it yields CASSPRGFMEAFF.

The chain links TRBV5-1 to TRBJ2-7; possible D gene TRBD2, 6 bases. The CDR3 is made up of 13 amino acids. The germline V gene has CDR1 SGHRS and CDR2 YFSETQ. Between the trimmed V and J ends, which lost 4 bases and 2 bases, there was a span of 10 bases. The CDR3 loop reads CASSLWGAYEQYF. The CDR3, as DNA: TGCGCCAGCAGCCTTTGGGGGGCCTACGAGCAGTACTTC.

This clone was observed once. This CDR3 reads CASSFRDSAGQPQHF. For the CDR3, the DNA is TGTGCCAGCAGTTTCCGGGACAGCGCAGGTCAGCCCCAGCATTTT. The chain is built from TRBV6-2 or TRBV6-3 and TRBJ1-5; 7 bases fit TRBD1. Losses at the gene ends were 4 bases for V and 6 bases for J; bases not matched to a gene: 9. The germline V gene has CDR1 MNHEY and CDR2 SVGEGT. This CDR3 has 15 amino acids.

This rearrangement joins TRBV15 to TRBJ2-7; D is perhaps TRBD2 (6 bases). Trimming took off 1 base at V and 9 bases at J, with 13 bases between the two ends. CDR3 length: 13 amino acids. Looked up from germline, CDR1 is LNHNV and CDR2 is YYDKDF (reference sequence). CDR3 coding DNA: TGTGCCACCAGCAGAGGGATTAGCGGTTCGCAGTACTTC. This gives the protein CATSRGISGSQYF. The whole variable domain, filled in from reference TRBV15 and TRBJ2-7, reads DAMVIQNPRYQVTQFGKPVTLSCSQTLNHNVMYWYQQKSSQAPKLLFHYYDKDFNNEADTPDNFQSRRPNTSFCFLDIRSPGLGDTAMYLCATSRGISGSQYFGPGTRLTVT.

This chain links TRBV7-9 with TRBJ2-1; TRBD2 matches at 10 bases. V was clipped by 10 bases and J by 8 bases; unmatched bases: 11. The CDR3 has 14 amino acids. CDR1 and CDR2 (germline): SEHNR, FQNEAQ (reference sequence). The CDR3 loop reads CATSPPSGGYEQFF. CDR3 DNA: TGTGCCACTTCCCCCCCTAGCGGGGGCTATGAGCAGTTCTTC.

This sequence joins TRBV2 and TRBJ2-2; the D gene is possibly TRBD2 (7 bases). Germline CDR1 is SNHLY and CDR2 is FYNNEI. CDR3 size: 14 residues. The CDR3 loop is CALGGASNTGELFF. CDR3 DNA: TGTGCTCTAGGGGGGGCTTCGAACACCGGGGAGCTGTTTTTT.

The chain is built from TRBV18 and TRBJ1-1, with 8 bases matching TRBD1. Germline V gene data show CDR1 as KGHSH and CDR2 as LQKENI. Trimming removed 6 bases from V and 6 bases from J; junction bases left unmatched: 18. The CDR3 extends over 17 amino acids. The CDR3 region is CASSPSGGSPTSAEAFF. CDR3 coding DNA: TGTGCCAGCTCTCCCTCAGGGGGCTCACCCACGAGTGCTGAAGCTTTCTTT.

The rearrangement uses TRBV5-4 and TRBJ2-7; D may be TRBD1 (5 bases). Germline V CDR1 and CDR2: SGHNT, YYREEE (reference sequence). The CDR3 length is 14 residues. Trimming shortened V by 3 bases and J by 3 bases, and 13 bases separated the two germline ends. The CDR3 coding sequence is TGTGCCAGCAGCTCTTTGGGGCAGGGCTACGAGCAGTACTTC. Translated, it gives CASSSLGQGYEQYF.

In DNA form, the CDR3 reads TGCGCCAGCAGCTTGGAGGCGATCCAGGGGGGCGGGGAGCTGTTTTTT. Residues: CASSLEAIQGGGELFF. This chain joins TRBV5-1 and TRBJ2-2, with TRBD1 as a possible D gene (7 bases). The CDR3 loop spans 16 amino acids. Trimming took 0 bases from V and 7 from J, leaving 16 bases between them. Germline assignment: CDR1 SGHRS and CDR2 YFSETQ.

The chain uses TRBV5-1 and TRBJ2-3; 11 bases match TRBD2. Germline CDR1 and CDR2: SGHRS and YFSETQ. V shed 4 bases, J shed 6 bases, and the junction held 10 bases outside the gene matches. The CDR3 covers 16 residues. The CDR3 coding sequence is TGCGCCAGCAGCCCGACTAGCGGGGCTACGTTTGATACGCAGTATTTT. Translating gives CASSPTSGATFDTQYF.

V is TRBV15 and J is TRBJ1-2; D unclear. V lost 0 bases, J lost 4 bases, and 15 bases lay in between. Looked up from germline, CDR1 is LNHNV and CDR2 is YYDKDF (reference sequence). The CDR3 sequence is 16 residues long. The CDR3 protein is CATSRDLTGLGYGYTF. Written as DNA, the CDR3 is TGTGCCACCAGCAGAGATCTTACGGGTCTGGGCTATGGCTACACCTTC.

The chain carries TRBV19 and TRBJ1-5; D is perhaps TRBD1 (5 bases). CDR1 and CDR2 from the germline V gene are LNHDA and SQIVND (reference sequence). V was clipped by 1 base and J by 7 bases, with 11 bases between them. The CDR3 length is 14 residues. The CDR3 sequence: CASSIGTGIQPQHF. Written as DNA, the CDR3 is TGTGCCAGTAGTATAGGAACAGGCATACAGCCCCAGCATTTT.

The chain is built from TRBV30 and TRBJ2-7, with D maybe TRBD1 (5 bases). With 7 bases removed from V and 5 bases from J, the gap between germline ends came to 27 bases. This CDR3 spans 16 amino acids. CDR1 is GTSNPN and CDR2 is SVGIG in the germline V gene (reference sequence). The CDR3 loop is CALQQLPTGEVDEQYF. The CDR3 nucleotides read TGTGCCTTACAGCAACTCCCCACAGGCGAGGTGGACGAGCAGTACTTC.

The J gene is TRBJ2-2, the V gene TRBV18, with a weak D call TRBD2 (6 bases). The CDR3 runs to 15 residues. V was clipped by 3 bases and J by 3 bases, with 11 bases between them. CDR1 and CDR2 from the germline V gene are KGHSH and LQKENI. The CDR3 here is CASSPTRLDTGELFF. Here the CDR3 DNA reads TGTGCCAGCTCACCGACTAGACTGGACACCGGGGAGCTGTTTTTT. The full variable domain, completed using reference TRBV18 and TRBJ2-2, is NAGVMQNPRHLVRRRGQEARLRCSPMKGHSHVYWYRQLPEEGLKFMVYLQKENIIDESGMPKERFSAEFPKEGPSILRIQQVVRGDSAAYFCASSPTRLDTGELFFGEGSRLTVL.

This chain links TRBV3-1 (or the pseudogene TRBV3-2) with TRBJ1-4; tentatively, D is TRBD1 (6 bases). The V gene's germline CDR1 is LGHDT and CDR2 YNNKEL (reference sequence). Trimming took 0 bases from V and 4 from J, leaving 12 bases between them. CDR3 size: 16 residues. The CDR3 DNA follows: TGTGCCAGCAGCCAAGAAGGGGGACGGGGTAATGAAAAACTGTTTTTT. The encoded protein is CASSQEGGRGNEKLFF.

J is TRBJ2-5 and V is TRBV4-1, with TRBD1 identical over 8 bases. V lost 1 base and J lost 5; bases outside the gene matches: 3. This CDR3 has 14 amino acids. CDR1 and CDR2 (germline): MGHRA, YSYEKL. The CDR3 coding sequence is TGCGCCAGCAGCCAAGGACAGGGGAGGGAGACCCAGTACTTC. Amino acids: CASSQGQGRETQYF.

This clone was seen only once. This chain joins TRBV9 and TRBJ2-5; 7 bases match TRBD1. V lost 1 base and J lost 3; bases outside the gene matches: 0. This CDR3 contains 13 residues. Germline V CDR1 and CDR2: SGDLS, YYNGEE. This CDR3 is CASSVTGEETQYF. The CDR3 DNA follows: TGTGCCAGCAGCGTAACAGGGGAAGAGACCCAGTACTTC.

The V call is TRBV6-6, the J call TRBJ1-2; 7 bases fit TRBD1. Germline V gene sequence: CDR1 MNHNY, CDR2 SVGAGI (reference sequence). With V trimmed by 4 bases and J by 7 bases, 6 bases remained unmatched. This CDR3 has 13 residues. The DNA of the CDR3 is TGTGCCAGCAGTTTACAGGGGCGGAGTGGCTACACCTTC. Translated: CASSLQGRSGYTF.